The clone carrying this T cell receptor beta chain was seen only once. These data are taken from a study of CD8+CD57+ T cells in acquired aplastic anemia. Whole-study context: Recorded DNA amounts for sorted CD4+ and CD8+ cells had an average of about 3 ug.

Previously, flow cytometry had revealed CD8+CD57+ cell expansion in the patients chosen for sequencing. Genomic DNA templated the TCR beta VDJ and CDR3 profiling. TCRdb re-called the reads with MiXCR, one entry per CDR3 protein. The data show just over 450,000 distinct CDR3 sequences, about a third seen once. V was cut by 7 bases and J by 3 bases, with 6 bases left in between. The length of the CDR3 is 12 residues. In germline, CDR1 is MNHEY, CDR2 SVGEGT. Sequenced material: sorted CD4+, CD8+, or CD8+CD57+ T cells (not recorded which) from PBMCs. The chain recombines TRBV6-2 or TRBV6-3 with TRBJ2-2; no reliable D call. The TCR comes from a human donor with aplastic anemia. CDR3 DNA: TGTGCCAGCACCACAGACACCGGGGAGCTGTTTTTT. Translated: CASTTDTGELFF.